This T cell receptor (beta chain) is from a study of cytomegalovirus exposure and HLA in healthy donors (dated by TCRdb to the late 2010s). For context, the study as a whole: According to an earlier analysis of 587 of the donors, about 179 million T cells yielded roughly 110 million unique TCR beta sequences and approximately 300 Gb of sequence data. Donor age, sex, ethnicity and CMV serostatus were compiled together with the repertoire data. Typing coverage differed by locus: A, B, C, DRB1 and DQB1 were typed in roughly 620-630 donors, DQA1 in about 500, DPA1 in nearly 610, and DPB1 in roughly 450. About five DR-DQ haplotypes were treated as single units for association and clustering because of strong linkage in the cohort. A later genetic analysis used genome-wide SNP genotypes for about 65% of the 666 donors, treating that subset as a discovery cohort. HLA typing covered class I and class II loci at four-digit resolution. An earlier analysis of around 640 of the donors used high-throughput TCR beta sequencing to judge whether each TCR beta V gene segment behaved as functional or pseudogenic. A later analysis re-analyzed previously published TCR beta repertoires from 550 to 700 donors and added high-resolution HLA genotyping to study TCR occurrence patterns. The aim of the study was to test whether cataloging public T cell receptors could identify signatures of past pathogen exposure. An early release covering roughly 640 HLA-typed donors comprised 300 to 350 gigabases of sequencing data and around 85 million unique TCR sequences. Along with the approximately 700-subject first cohort, a separate validation cohort of around 110 different subjects was used. The study combined high-throughput TCR immunosequencing, statistical association of individual TCRs with disease status, and machine learning to predict cytomegalovirus infection status. In the later analysis, no new phenotypic data were used to find candidate immune exposures; instead, reliance was placed on TCR beta sequences and their occurrence across donors. Among 398 genotyped donors of the cohort, an average of approximately 230,000 unique TCR beta nucleotide sequences were sequenced per donor, around 20% of them non-productive. Of the 398 genotyped donors, less than 85% were placed in the genetic ancestry cluster associated with self-reported Caucasian donors. All discovery cohort repertoires had been generated using a single sequencing platform. The study used immunosequencing to profile the T cell repertoires of about 670 subjects and linked those repertoires to cytomegalovirus serostatus. Study-wide findings and limitations: Immune exposure information for the cohort was limited to CMV serostatus. Because HLA typing was unavailable for some donors at each locus, only the typed subset was used in association tests. When HLA alleles, especially DR and DQ, strongly co-occurred, attributing TCR associations to individual alleles was difficult. Correlated functional status among segregating V segments might be attributable to linkage disequilibrium, but an unknown experimental factor could not be ruled out. The authors suggested that the approach could potentially be extended to other disease states and immunological phenotypes. In an earlier analysis of 450 to 750 of the donors, most TCR beta V segments appeared in productive rearrangements about 87% or about 30% of the time, broadly matching IMGT annotations. In a later analysis, some 17,000 TCR beta sequences were associated with specific HLA alleles at a false discovery rate of 0.05. Over 15 rarely observed V segments, including chromosome 9 orphons, were excluded from the earlier analysis of some 590 of the donors because counts were too low. Three of the identified cytomegalovirus-associated TCR beta chains were confirmed in vitro to be specific for cytomegalovirus antigens. According to a later genetic analysis, donors in an Asian-associated ancestry cluster had fewer N-insertions in productive TCRs than the approximately 690-donor mean. An association between a missense DCLRE1C variant and V-gene and J-gene trimming of TCR beta chains was found in a later genetic analysis and replicated in an independent cohort. Most TCR sequences were observed very rarely across donors, whereas some public TCRs were present in many individuals. The classifier was reported to diagnose cytomegalovirus status with high specificity and sensitivity in both the original and validation cohorts. In a later analysis, HLA-associated TCR beta chains showed more clonal expansion and lower generation probabilities than non-associated chains that were equally common. According to a later analysis, parvovirus B19, influenza, CMV and Epstein-Barr virus appeared linked to several top co-occurrence clusters. According to a later analysis, TCR association rates differed among HLA loci, with DRB1 alleles showing the most associated TCRs and HLA-C alleles showing the fewest. A further reported finding was that TCR beta sequences accurately predicted the HLA-A and HLA-B alleles for most subjects in the first cohort. The 87-base-pair reads could not distinguish some IMGT-functional V segments, including TRBV6-2 and TRBV6-3, so those segments were excluded. A group of highly shared sequence variants was considered likely to be a technical artifact of the sequencing pipeline. This cohort had only TCR beta chains sequenced, and the lack of alpha or paired-chain data limited which features could be detected. The study gave a list of 150 to 200 TCR beta chains associated with cytomegalovirus. In a later analysis, most CMV-associated TCR beta chains were found to appear HLA-restricted, with HLA associations seemingly driven largely by CMV exposure. The presence/absence analyses assumed that sequencing depth was roughly uniform across donors, and that assumption may not be true.

Note on this clone: This receptor's antigen is unknown. The input lacks base qualities; no much larger clone sits a single base away.

The protocol used for the library was the immunoSEQ multiplex PCR assay. A mixture of 60 forward primers for TCR Vbeta segments and 13 reverse primers for TCR Jbeta segments was used in the multiplex PCR. The CDR3 region of rearranged TCR beta genes was amplified from genomic DNA with a multiplex PCR assay. Amplified TCR beta libraries were sequenced as 87-base-pair reads on the Illumina HiSeq System. For the original study's pipeline: A later analysis counted about 80 million unique TCR beta chains across the roughly 700 repertoires, and around 9.9 million of these chains were shared by at least two donors. A nearest-neighbor algorithm error-corrected the raw reads and collapsed the reads into unique sequences, merging closely related sequences to remove PCR and sequencing errors. CDR3 sequences were aligned to IMGT reference sequences to assign V, D and J gene segments. For a sequence to be retained, at least a six-nucleotide match to both a V gene segment and a J gene segment was required. Rearrangements were called productive when the CDR3 lacked stop codons and stayed in frame with V and J; all others were non-productive. CDR3 was defined by IMGT convention, running from the second conserved V-encoded cysteine to the conserved J-encoded phenylalanine. Sequences without an unambiguous match to a single V gene segment were excluded from the earlier analysis of about 640 of the donors. An earlier analysis of approximately 590 of the donors called V segments functional above 56.7% productive rearrangements and segregating when the between-donor standard deviation exceeded 5%. A statistical classification framework was built to diagnose cytomegalovirus status from the catalog of TCR beta chain sequences. In a later analysis, V and J genes were assigned by comparing TCR nucleotide sequences against IMGT/GENE-DB human TR gene sequences. The TCRdist pipeline was used in a later analysis to assign CDR3 sequences and most-parsimonious VDJ recombination scenarios. In a later analysis, each TCR beta chain was defined by its CDR3 amino acid sequence together with its V-gene family, and reads lacking a unique V-gene family were excluded. To address suspected cross-contamination and a sequencing artifact, a later analysis removed around 600 highly shared, low-generation-probability nucleotide sequences. In a later analysis, a clonal expansion index was calculated for each public chain from normalized within-repertoire ranks of inferred template counts. A later analysis computed generation probabilities with a VDJ recombination model fitted to out-of-frame rearrangements, and checked the results against IGoR. A later analysis scored TCR-TCR, TCR-HLA and TCR-CMV co-occurrence with hypergeometric tests, applying a repertoire-size bias correction to TCR pairs. A later analysis estimated false discovery rates by permuting HLA or CMV assignments 20 times. In a later analysis, co-occurring TCRs were grouped with DBSCAN, and TCRdist sequence similarity was added when clustering was performed within HLA-allele-positive subsets. Co-occurrence clustering excluded repertoires with fewer than 30,000 or more than 120,000 public chains, plus five with anomalous nucleotide sharing. What TCRdb holds here is the immuneACCESS table cut down to in-frame rearrangements. Part of the clones is not present; checked against another copy, under half of the missing clones reflect an unresolved V gene, and the others are unexplained. V, J and clone size are those of that table, while D and trimming were read from the DNA. The sample yields 120,000 to 150,000 clones; 77% were counted once. The leading ten clones occupy under 2% of the sample.

CDR1 and CDR2 are drawn from the germline V gene: SGHTA, FQGNSA. Trimming removed 5 bases from V and 6 bases from J; the gene matches leave 12 bases unexplained. From cysteine to phenylalanine, the CDR3 is 16 amino acids long. The read is trimmed to its CDR3 DNA, 48 bases read in frame from base 1. In total, 500 to 700 healthy bone marrow donors made up the cohort. Cohort members were all nominally healthy when sampled, although unrecorded immune exposures were likely present. The donor was CMV seronegative and belonged to the group of under 400 seronegative cohort members. Every donor gave a peripheral blood sample, and the peripheral blood mononuclear cells from that sample were used for TCR beta sequencing. Genomic DNA was extracted from the blood cell samples with the Qiagen DNeasy Blood Extraction Kit.

The sequence derives from a female donor in good health and CMV-seronegative. Sample: PBMCs. Recombination linked TRBV7-2 to TRBJ2-3, with 9 bases in between that match TRBD2. The nucleotides read TGTGCCAGCAGCCTCGGAGTAGCGGGGGACTCTGATACGCAGTATTTT. Translated, it gives CASSLGVAGDSDTQYF. The reference TRBV7-2 and TRBJ2-3 proteins fill in what lies around the CDR3, so the full variable domain reads GAGVSQSPSNKVTEKGKDVELRCDPISGHTALYWYRQSLGQGLEFLIYFQGNSAPDKSGLPSDRFSAERTGGSVSTLTIQRTQQEDSAVYLCASSLGVAGDSDTQYFGPGTRLTVL.